This paragraph covers one T cell receptor (beta chain) sequence. The target antigen is unknown. Diagnostic assessment was based on clinical symptoms, serum thyroxine and TRAb, thyroid ultrasound and orbital computed tomography. From RNA transcripts, TCR beta CDR3 regions were amplified. RT-PCR in the first round (using the HTBI primer set) targeted the TCR CDR3. Each CDR3 protein is one row after TCRdb ran MiXCR on the multiplex PCR reads. The sample records over 350,000 distinct CDR3 sequences, under 15% being singletons. This specimen belongs to a study of T cells in Graves' hyperthyroidism and ophthalmopathy. Trimming took 4 bases from V and 1 from J, leaving 8 bases between them. The germline V gene has CDR1 SGHRS and CDR2 YFSETQ. CDR3 length equals 13 residues. Study-wide results and caveats: Among clonotypes expanded in thyroid above 0.001, most were also found in blood.

This chain uses TRBV5-1 with TRBJ1-1; D is unresolved. This sequence originates from a man between 18 and 35 years old with Graves' ophthalmopathy. The sequenced sample was blood. The CDR3 loop is CASSDFENTEAFF. The CDR3 DNA is TGCGCCAGCAGCGACTTCGAGAACACTGAAGCTTTCTTT.